These 6 T cell receptor beta chains originate from one sample sequenced in a study of T cells in Graves' hyperthyroidism and ophthalmopathy. TCR beta CDR3 regions were amplified from RNA transcripts. The TCR CDR3 was amplified in a first-round RT-PCR using the HTBI primer set. From the multiplex PCR reads, TCRdb called clonotypes with MiXCR, one entry per CDR3 protein. The sample holds about 710,000 distinct CDR3 sequences; over 15% are singletons and the top ten take around 7.7%. Input material: blood. These receptors came from a man between 18 and 29 years old with Graves' hyperthyroidism.

Note on this clonotype: A much larger clone sits a single nucleotide away, making a read error possible. This rearrangement joins TRBV20-1 to TRBJ2-5; D is perhaps TRBD1 (6 bases). In germline, CDR1 is DFQATT, CDR2 SNEGSKA (reference sequence). The CDR3 is made up of 13 amino acids. In DNA form, the CDR3 reads TGCAGTCCCTACCGGAAGGGACAAGAGACCCGGTACTTC. This translates into CSPYRKGQETRYF.

The V gene is TRBV20-1, the J gene TRBJ1-2; D unresolved. The CDR3 consists of 13 residues. The germline V gene has CDR1 DFQATT and CDR2 SNEGSKA (reference sequence). The V gene lost 2 bases and the J gene lost 1 base, with 8 bases spanning the gap. The CDR3 bases are TGCAGTGCTAGATACCCAGATAACTATGGCTACACCTTC. Its protein product is CSARYPDNYGYTF.

This clonotype has more than one count but fewer than ten. The chain uses TRBV6-1 and TRBJ2-2; 8 bases map to TRBD2. Germline CDR1 is MNHNS and CDR2 is SASEGT. CDR3 length: 15 amino acids. V gave up 6 bases and J gave up 7 bases; unmatched junction bases: 10. The CDR3: CASRPSGLVGGELFF. The CDR3 nucleotides read TGTGCCAGCAGACCCTCGGGACTAGTTGGCGGGGAGCTGTTTTTT.

This clonotype was detected ten times or more. The chain recombines TRBV7-2 with TRBJ2-5; D may be TRBD2 (5 bases). The CDR3 length is 13 residues. In germline, CDR1 is SGHTA, CDR2 FQGNSA. V was cut by 4 bases and J by 0 bases, with 6 bases left in between. The CDR3 loop reads CASSSTNQETQYF. The CDR3 nucleotides read TGTGCCAGCAGCTCGACTAACCAAGAGACCCAGTACTTC.

Many counts were recorded for this clonotype. The rearrangement links TRBV12-3 or TRBV12-4 to TRBJ1-5, with D possibly TRBD1 on 5 matching bases. The CDR3 contains 13 residues. Deletions cut 3 bases from V and 7 bases from J, with 10 bases between. CDR3 coding DNA: TGTGCCAGCAGTTTTAAGGAGGGGCAGCCCCAGCATTTT. This gives the protein CASSFKEGQPQHF.

This clonotype has only a few counts. The chain carries TRBV6-1 and TRBJ1-5; D remains unclear. The V gene lost 2 bases and the J gene lost 0 bases, with 8 bases spanning the gap. Germline CDR1 reads MNHNS; CDR2 reads SASEGT. The CDR3 is 15 amino acids. CDR3 DNA sequence: TGTGCCAGCAGTGAATATAGGAATAGCAATCAGCCCCAGCATTTT. This codes for CASSEYRNSNQPQHF.